This paragraph reports one TCR beta chain. The specificity of this receptor is unknown. No quality values exist for individual bases; no much larger clone is one base distant. The trim is 7 bases for V and 4 bases for J, with a gap of 14 bases between the germline ends. The germline V gene sets CDR1 to MDHEN and CDR2 to SYDVKM. Counted from cysteine to phenylalanine, this CDR3 has 13 amino acids. Of the read, only the CDR3 DNA is kept; its 39 bases are in frame from base 1. The source of the sample is a study of CD8 T cells in ankylosing spondylitis (dated 2017 in TCRdb). Regarding the research as a whole: T cell receptor beta repertoires were profiled in healthy donors and ankylosing spondylitis patients so that disease-linked TCR variants could be found. The whole study cohort included about a hundred healthy donors and 25 or so ankylosing spondylitis patients. Peripheral blood was sampled, and synovial fluid was also collected from ankylosing spondylitis patients.

The paper's findings and limits, for the study overall: Significant enrichment of the disease-linked clones was reported in matched synovial fluid samples from ankylosing spondylitis patients. Some motif variants were previously reported in synovial fluid and blood of reactive arthritis patients, suggesting common disease-initiation mechanisms. The disease-linked clones had a CD8+ phenotype and were found at relatively low frequencies in peripheral blood. A TCR beta motif of several highly homologous amino acid variants appeared characteristic of blood from ankylosing spondylitis patients.

The listed sequencing device is Illumina HiSeq 2500. Quantitative 5'-RACE with molecular barcodes was used to prepare TCR beta libraries. The authors processed their data as follows. A new computational method based on a probabilistic model of VDJ rearrangement was used to identify disease-linked TCR variants. In-frame beta chains were kept once TCRdb had trimmed the public reads at Q25 with fastp and called clones with MiXCR. Every CDR3 protein is listed once, alongside the most common genes and DNA of its rows. The V and J calls here are based on TCRdb, not the publication. This sample holds 700,000 to 1,000,000 distinct CDR3 sequences; 10% to 15% were observed only once. The ten largest clones add up to about 0.5% of the sample.

The chain was built from TRBV28 and TRBJ2-7; TRBD2 could be the D gene, as 7 bases match. This TCR came from a male donor with ankylosing spondylitis. Sequences were obtained from blood, either unsorted or a sorted T cell fraction (not recorded which). The bases read TGTGCCAGCACCCGCGGGGGCCTGTACGAGCAGTACTTC. This codes for CASTRGGLYEQYF.